The rows below give T cell receptor beta chains drawn from one sample of a study of TIL therapy for anti-PD-1-resistant metastatic lung cancer. Some clones are missing from TCRdb's copy, which holds only in-frame ones; the method was immunoSEQ multiplex PCR. The data contain 55,000 to 65,000 clones, around 69% of them singletons. The material was blood, obtained at baseline. Source of these receptors: a person between 30 and 79 years old with non-small cell lung cancer. Both conserved end residues are part of each CDR3. Each record gives: D gene, J gene, V gene, clone size, CDR3 DNA, CDR3 protein. A D gene is named only where the DNA matches it firmly. Expanded clones get a size class; other rows say once, few or many, or leave the size out.

d_gene: -
j_gene: TRBJ2-7
v_gene: TRBV5-4
abundance: once
CDR3nt: TGTGCCAGCAGCTTGGCCCCCAGGGGCCAGACTCGCGAGCAGTACTTC
CDR3aa: CASSLAPRGQTREQYF

d_gene: -
j_gene: TRBJ1-1
v_gene: TRBV6-5
abundance: once
CDR3nt: TGTGCCAGCAGTTACGGGGCGGGGAACACTGAAGCTTTCTTT
CDR3aa: CASSYGAGNTEAFF

d_gene: TRBD2
j_gene: TRBJ2-7
v_gene: TRBV13
abundance: many
CDR3nt: TGTGCCAGCAGCTTGGGACTAGCGGGACTAAGAGAGCAGTACTTC
CDR3aa: CASSLGLAGLREQYF

d_gene: -
j_gene: TRBJ2-1
v_gene: TRBV7-9
abundance: few
CDR3nt: TGTGCCAGCAGCCCCGAGCGGGTGGCCTACAATGAGCAGTTCTTC
CDR3aa: CASSPERVAYNEQFF

d_gene: -
j_gene: TRBJ2-2
v_gene: TRBV29-1
abundance: -
CDR3nt: TGCAGCGTTGAAGATGATGCCTGGGGGGCCGGGGAGCTGTTTTTT
CDR3aa: CSVEDDAWGAGELFF

d_gene: -
j_gene: TRBJ2-3
v_gene: TRBV4-2
abundance: once
CDR3nt: TGTGCCAGCAGCCAAGATGGGGTACTAGACACAGATACGCAGTATTTT
CDR3aa: CASSQDGVLDTDTQYF

d_gene: TRBD2
j_gene: TRBJ2-3
v_gene: TRBV5-5
abundance: -
CDR3nt: TGTGCCAGCAGCCAACTAGCGGGAGATGCAGATACGCAGTATTTT
CDR3aa: CASSQLAGDADTQYF

d_gene: TRBD1
j_gene: TRBJ2-3
v_gene: TRBV20-1
abundance: -
CDR3nt: TGCAGTGCACACAGGGGAGATACGCAGTATTTT
CDR3aa: CSAHRGDTQYF

d_gene: -
j_gene: TRBJ1-2
v_gene: TRBV7-9
abundance: -
CDR3nt: TGTGCCAGCAGCACAGGGTCTGGCTACACCTTC
CDR3aa: CASSTGSGYTF

d_gene: TRBD1
j_gene: TRBJ2-1
v_gene: TRBV4-1
abundance: -
CDR3nt: TGCGCCAGCAGCCAAGATCGGGGGACAGGGTACAATGAGCAGTTCTTC
CDR3aa: CASSQDRGTGYNEQFF

d_gene: -
j_gene: TRBJ2-2
v_gene: TRBV1
abundance: -
CDR3nt: TGCACCAGCAGCCAACTAGCGGGAGGCGGGGAGCTGTTTTTT
CDR3aa: CTSSQLAGGGELFF

d_gene: -
j_gene: TRBJ1-1
v_gene: TRBV7-9
abundance: -
CDR3nt: TGTGCCAGCAGCTTATTTCCGAACACTGAAGCTTTCTTT
CDR3aa: CASSLFPNTEAFF

d_gene: TRBD2
j_gene: TRBJ2-1
v_gene: TRBV28
abundance: once
CDR3nt: TGTGCCAGCAGTCCGCGGGGACTAGCGGGGGGTCGGGGTGAGCAGTTCTTC
CDR3aa: CASSPRGLAGGRGEQFF

d_gene: -
j_gene: TRBJ2-5
v_gene: TRBV6-1
abundance: few
CDR3nt: TGTGCCAGCAGTGATCTTGAGGGTTGGGAGACCCAGTACTTC
CDR3aa: CASSDLEGWETQYF

d_gene: -
j_gene: TRBJ1-5
v_gene: TRBV6-5
abundance: -
CDR3nt: TGTGCCAGCAGTTACGACCATAATCAGCCCCAGCATTTT
CDR3aa: CASSYDHNQPQHF

d_gene: -
j_gene: TRBJ1-1
v_gene: TRBV6-5
abundance: few
CDR3nt: TGTGCCAGCAGACTGGGGAACTCGAACACTGAAGCTTTCTTT
CDR3aa: CASRLGNSNTEAFF

d_gene: -
j_gene: TRBJ2-5
v_gene: TRBV30
abundance: -
CDR3nt: TGTGCCTGGAGTGTACAGAGGGAGACCCAGTACTTC
CDR3aa: CAWSVQRETQYF

d_gene: -
j_gene: TRBJ2-1
v_gene: TRBV14
abundance: -
CDR3nt: TGTGCCAGCAGCCAAGAGGCAGACAACAATGAGCAGTTCTTC
CDR3aa: CASSQEADNNEQFF

d_gene: TRBD2
j_gene: TRBJ2-7
v_gene: TRBV9
abundance: -
CDR3nt: TGTGCCAGCAGCCGAATACGGGGGGAACCCTACGAGCAGTACTTC
CDR3aa: CASSRIRGEPYEQYF

d_gene: TRBD2
j_gene: TRBJ2-7
v_gene: TRBV4-1
abundance: -
CDR3nt: TGCGCCAGCAGCTGGCGGGGAGGGGACGAGCAGTACTTC
CDR3aa: CASSWRGGDEQYF

d_gene: TRBD2
j_gene: TRBJ2-5
v_gene: TRBV9
abundance: -
CDR3nt: TGTGCCAGCAGCGTAGGGGGAGCGGGGTTCCAAGAGACCCAGTACTTC
CDR3aa: CASSVGGAGFQETQYF

d_gene: -
j_gene: TRBJ2-7
v_gene: TRBV2
abundance: -
CDR3nt: TGTGCCAGCAAGTCTGTCGGGGAGCAGTACTTC
CDR3aa: CASKSVGEQYF

d_gene: TRBD1
j_gene: TRBJ2-7
v_gene: TRBV4-1
abundance: medium-sized
CDR3nt: TGCGCCAGCAGCTATACAGGGGATTCCTACGAGCAGTACTTC
CDR3aa: CASSYTGDSYEQYF

d_gene: TRBD1
j_gene: TRBJ1-5
v_gene: TRBV6-1
abundance: once
CDR3nt: TGTGCCAGCAGTGAGTTGGGACAGAACAATCAGCCCCAGCATTTT
CDR3aa: CASSELGQNNQPQHF